These T cell receptor beta chains were read from a single sample in a study of blood T cell repertoires in COVID-19. Sequenced by immunoSEQ multiplex PCR; TCRdb stores in-frame clones only, minus some. The sample carries around 400,000 clones, about 89% recorded once. Source material: peripheral blood. These receptors were collected from a man aged 40-49 years with acute or convalescent COVID-19. Both conserved end residues are trimmed from each CDR3.

>TRBV5-5
ASSGTSRTDTQY
>TRBV5-1
ASSLSWGSEQF
>TRBV21-1
ASTRQGSSGNTIY
>TRBV11-3
ASSLNLYNEQF
>TRBV7-3
ASSPRYGRTSGSIGYEQY
>TRBV11-2
ASSANRVTYNEQF
>TRBV12-3/TRBV12-4
ASSPPVGNTIY
>TRBV3-1/TRBV3-2
ASSQGGGAGETQY
>TRBV2
ASRDRESSPYNEQF
>TRBV29-1
STERDPVNEQF
>TRBV14
ASSLYGQLGFYEQY
>TRBV10-3
AISEYRANYGYT
>TRBV6-5
ASSLSGSNHNEQF
>TRBV4-2
ASSQEHRGGHEQY
>TRBV7-8
ASSSGTGIFYNEQF
>TRBV11-3
ASSLRQGEETQY
>TRBV5-5
ASSAAGQSMEALF
>TRBV28
ASSRHGTGREQY
>TRBV18
ASSPPDLAGGDNEQF
>TRBV12-3/TRBV12-4
ASGKRRQAQF
>TRBV4-3
ASSQDPDSPTN
>TRBV27
ASSSQAGAEAF
>TRBV7-8
ASSGGSGQETQY
>TRBV7-2
ASSSNPGTDTQY
>TRBV19
ASRPSGSPDTQY
>TRBV14
ASSTWGRTATDTQY